This TCR beta chain was sequenced during a study of OX40 agonist ivuxolimab in advanced cancers. Study-level background: While on treatment, patients had intravenous ivuxolimab at 0.01 to 10 mg/kg every 2 weeks.

CDR1 and CDR2 from the germline V gene are SGHTS and YDEGEE. This CDR3 is 13 amino acids long. The ends lost 4 bases at V and 12 bases at J; junction bases unmatched: 10. TCRdb's table, derived via immunoSEQ multiplex PCR, lists solely in-frame clones and lacks some. The data contain 80,000 to 100,000 clones, 90% to 95% of them singletons. General study results and limits: In CD8+ T cells, expanded clones were on average more numerous than in CD4+. Near-lowest levels of clonal expansion characterized partial responders at 0.1-3.0 mg/kg.

In the case of this clone: Its antigen is not known.

Patients were ineligible given autoimmune disease history or systemic immunosuppression. The sequence was collected from an adult with an advanced solid tumor such as melanoma, head and neck, liver or kidney cancer. This sample comprised CD4+ or CD8+ T cells sorted from blood, obtained in a trial of the OX40 agonist ivuxolimab. This sequence joins TRBV5-8 and TRBJ1-1; TRBD1 agrees at 9 bases. CDR3 protein: CASSPGQGLLTFF. In nucleotides, the CDR3 is TGTGCCAGCAGCCCCGGACAGGGGTTGTTAACTTTCTTT.